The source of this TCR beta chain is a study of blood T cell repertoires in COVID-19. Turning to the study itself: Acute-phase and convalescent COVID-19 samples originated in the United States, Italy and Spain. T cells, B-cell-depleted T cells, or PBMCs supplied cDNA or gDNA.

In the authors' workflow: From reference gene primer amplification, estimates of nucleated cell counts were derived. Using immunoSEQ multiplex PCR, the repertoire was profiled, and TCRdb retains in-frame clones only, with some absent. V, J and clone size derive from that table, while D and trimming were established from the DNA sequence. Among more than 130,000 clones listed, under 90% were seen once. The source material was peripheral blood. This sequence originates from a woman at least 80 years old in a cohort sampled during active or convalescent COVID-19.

CDR3 loop: CASSQDRTSGPDTQYF. CDR3 sequence (DNA): TGCGCCAGCAGCCAAGATAGGACTAGCGGTCCCGATACGCAGTATTTT. V is TRBV4-1 and J is TRBJ2-3; 10 bases line up with TRBD2. CDR3 length equals 16 residues. Germline V gene sequence: CDR1 MGHRA, CDR2 YSYEKL. V trimming: 0 bases; J trimming: 6 bases; junction bases outside the gene matches: 6.